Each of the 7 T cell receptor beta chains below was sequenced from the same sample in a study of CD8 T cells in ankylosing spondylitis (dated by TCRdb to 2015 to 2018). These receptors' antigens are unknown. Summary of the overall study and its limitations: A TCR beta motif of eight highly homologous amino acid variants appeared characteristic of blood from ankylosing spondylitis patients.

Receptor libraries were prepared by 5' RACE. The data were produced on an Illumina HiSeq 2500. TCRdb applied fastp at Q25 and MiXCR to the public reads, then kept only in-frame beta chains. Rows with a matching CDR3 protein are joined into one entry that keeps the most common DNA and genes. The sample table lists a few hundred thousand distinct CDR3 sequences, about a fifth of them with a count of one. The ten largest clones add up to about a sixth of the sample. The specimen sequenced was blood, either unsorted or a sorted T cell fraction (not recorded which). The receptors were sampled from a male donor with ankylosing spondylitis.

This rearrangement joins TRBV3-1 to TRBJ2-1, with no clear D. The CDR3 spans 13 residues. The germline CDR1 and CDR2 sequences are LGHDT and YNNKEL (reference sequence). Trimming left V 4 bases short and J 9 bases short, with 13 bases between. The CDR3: CASSRPYSGEQFF. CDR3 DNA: TGTGCCAGCAGCCGACCATATAGTGGTGAGCAGTTCTTC.

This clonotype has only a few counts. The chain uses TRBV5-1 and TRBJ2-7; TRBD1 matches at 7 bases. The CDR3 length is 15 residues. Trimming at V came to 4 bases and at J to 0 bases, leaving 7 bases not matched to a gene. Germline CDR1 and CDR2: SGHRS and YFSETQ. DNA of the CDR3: TGCGCCAGCAGCCCTCGACAGGGCACCTCCTACGAGCAGTACTTC. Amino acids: CASSPRQGTSYEQYF.

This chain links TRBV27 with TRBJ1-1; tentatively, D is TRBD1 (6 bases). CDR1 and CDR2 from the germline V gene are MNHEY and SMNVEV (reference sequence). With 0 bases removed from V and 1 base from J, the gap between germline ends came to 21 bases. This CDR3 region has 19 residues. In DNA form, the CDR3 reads TGTGCCAGCAGTTTATCCCCCTTTAACAGGGTCGGGCGGAACACTGAAGCTTTCTTT. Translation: CASSLSPFNRVGRNTEAFF.

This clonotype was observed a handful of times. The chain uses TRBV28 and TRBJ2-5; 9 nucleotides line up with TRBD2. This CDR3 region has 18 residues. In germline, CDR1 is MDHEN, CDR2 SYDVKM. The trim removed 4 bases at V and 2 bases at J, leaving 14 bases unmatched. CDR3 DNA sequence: TGTGCCAGCAGTTCACGGGGGCTAGCGGGACCTTTTCAAGAGACCCAGTACTTC. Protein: CASSSRGLAGPFQETQYF.

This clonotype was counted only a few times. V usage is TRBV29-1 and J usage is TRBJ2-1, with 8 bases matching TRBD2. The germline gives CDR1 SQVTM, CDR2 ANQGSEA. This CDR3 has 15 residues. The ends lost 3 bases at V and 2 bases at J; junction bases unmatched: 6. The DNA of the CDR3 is TGCAGCGTTGATCGGGCTAGCGGGCCCTACAATGAGCAGTTCTTC. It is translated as CSVDRASGPYNEQFF.

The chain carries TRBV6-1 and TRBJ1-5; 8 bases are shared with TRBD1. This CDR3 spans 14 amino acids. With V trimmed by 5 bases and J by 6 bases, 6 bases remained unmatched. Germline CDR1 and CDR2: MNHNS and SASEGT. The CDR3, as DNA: TGTGCCAGCAGTACAGGGGGAGGTCCTCAGCCCCAGCATTTT. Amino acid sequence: CASSTGGGPQPQHF.

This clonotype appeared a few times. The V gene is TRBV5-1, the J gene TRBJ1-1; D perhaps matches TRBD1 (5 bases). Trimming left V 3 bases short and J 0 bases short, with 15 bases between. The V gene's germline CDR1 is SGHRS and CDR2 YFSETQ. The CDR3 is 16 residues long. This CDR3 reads CASSSTDRNMNTEAFF. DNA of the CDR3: TGCGCCAGCAGCTCGACAGACAGAAACATGAACACTGAAGCTTTCTTT. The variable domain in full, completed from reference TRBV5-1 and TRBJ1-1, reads KAGVTQTPRYLIKTRGQQVTLSCSPISGHRSVSWYQQTPGQGLQFLFEYFSETQRNKGNFPGRFSGRQFSNSRSEMNVSTLELGDSALYLCASSSTDRNMNTEAFFGQGTRLTVV.